Listed here is a single T cell receptor (beta chain). This entry belongs to a study of blood T cell repertoires in COVID-19. Study details: Donors in the United States, Italy and Spain gave samples during acute or convalescent COVID-19. T cells, B-cell-depleted T cells, or PBMCs supplied cDNA or gDNA.

V lost 0 bases and J 6 bases, leaving 12 bases between the germline ends. CDR3 length: 13 amino acids. Germline assignment: CDR1 SQVTM and CDR2 ANQGSEA. Authors' processing steps: Amplification of reference gene primers was used by the study to estimate nucleated cell counts. The method was immunoSEQ multiplex PCR; TCRdb's version includes in-frame clones alone and lacks a portion of them. V and J calls and clone size are as listed in that table; D and trimming were resolved from the DNA. The sample carries about half a million clones, 80% to 90% recorded once. Sequenced material: peripheral blood. The receptor's source is a human donor in a cohort sampled during active COVID-19. This sequence joins TRBV29-1 and TRBJ2-7, with a possible D match to TRBD1 (6 bases). The CDR3 DNA reads TGCAGCGTTGAAGAGTCGACAGGAGGCGAGCAGTACTTC. Protein: CSVEESTGGEQYF.